These T cell receptor beta chains were read from a single sample in a study of T-cell reconstitution after alpha-beta-depleted transplantation in children. TCRdb used MiXCR to reprocess the PCR reads, holding one entry per CDR3 protein. Among 150,000 to 250,000 distinct CDR3 sequences listed, more than 14% were seen once. Source: PBMCs from the stem cell graft donor, taken from the stem cell graft. The receptors originated from a human donor who donated a stem cell graft to a child with acute lymphoblastic leukemia. Each CDR3 is given with its conserved first and last residue. A D gene is named only where the DNA matches it firmly. Size tells how often a clone was seen (once, few, many) or the class of an expanded clone, and some rows leave it out.

D gene: -; V gene: TRBV18; J gene: TRBJ1-3; clone size: many; CDR3 DNA: TGTGCCAGCTCACCGAGCAACGAGCGACTTACTAACACCATATATTTT; CDR3 protein: CASSPSNERLTNTIYF
D gene: -; V gene: TRBV5-1; J gene: TRBJ2-5; clone size: -; CDR3 DNA: TGCGCCAGCAGCTTGGTTCGGGGGGCGGAAGCAGAGACCCAGTACTTC; CDR3 protein: CASSLVRGAEAETQYF
D gene: -; V gene: TRBV7-9; J gene: TRBJ2-3; clone size: many; CDR3 DNA: TGTGCCAGCAGCCGGGACGCTAACACAGATACGCAGTATTTT; CDR3 protein: CASSRDANTDTQYF
D gene: TRBD1; V gene: TRBV12-3/TRBV12-4; J gene: TRBJ2-3; clone size: many; CDR3 DNA: TGTGCCAGCAGTTCCGGGACAGGGTACTACACAGATACGCAGTATTTT; CDR3 protein: CASSSGTGYYTDTQYF
D gene: TRBD2; V gene: TRBV20-1; J gene: TRBJ2-3; clone size: many; CDR3 DNA: TGCAGTGCTAGAGGTTTCGGGGCTAGCGGGCGGTCTAGCACAGATACGCAGTATTTT; CDR3 protein: CSARGFGASGRSSTDTQYF
D gene: -; V gene: TRBV6-1; J gene: TRBJ2-7; clone size: many; CDR3 DNA: TGTGCCAGCATGGAAGGGGGAGGTCACTACGAGCAGTACTTC; CDR3 protein: CASMEGGGHYEQYF
D gene: -; V gene: TRBV10-3; J gene: TRBJ1-1; clone size: many; CDR3 DNA: TGTGCCATCAGACGGGACACGGGCGCTGAAGCTTTCTTT; CDR3 protein: CAIRRDTGAEAFF
D gene: -; V gene: TRBV5-1; J gene: TRBJ2-1; clone size: -; CDR3 DNA: TGCGCCAGCAGCTTAGAGAGGGAGAATGAGCAGTTCTTC; CDR3 protein: CASSLERENEQFF
D gene: TRBD1; V gene: TRBV5-1; J gene: TRBJ1-1; clone size: -; CDR3 DNA: TGCGCCAGCAGCTTGATTAGGGGGCGTGTTATTGAAGCTTTCTTT; CDR3 protein: CASSLIRGRVIEAFF
D gene: TRBD1; V gene: TRBV6-2/TRBV6-3; J gene: TRBJ2-6; clone size: many; CDR3 DNA: TGTGCCAGCGGGCAAACAGGGGTGAAAGGTATCGTGGCTGGGGCCAACGTCCTGACTTTC; CDR3 protein: CASGQTGVKGIVAGANVLTF
D gene: TRBD2; V gene: TRBV5-1; J gene: TRBJ2-2; clone size: many; CDR3 DNA: TGCGCCAGCAGCTTTGGTAGCGGGATCACCGGGGAGCTGTTTTTT; CDR3 protein: CASSFGSGITGELFF
D gene: -; V gene: TRBV6-1; J gene: TRBJ1-1; clone size: -; CDR3 DNA: TGTGCCAGCAGAAGGGGGGAAACTGAAGCTTTCTTT; CDR3 protein: CASRRGETEAFF
D gene: -; V gene: TRBV7-9; J gene: TRBJ2-5; clone size: many; CDR3 DNA: TGTGCCAGCAGCTTAAGTCTGGACCAGGAGACCCAGTACTTC; CDR3 protein: CASSLSLDQETQYF
D gene: TRBD2; V gene: TRBV5-1; J gene: TRBJ2-1; clone size: few; CDR3 DNA: TGCGCCAGCAGAAAGCTAGCGGGGCAGGTGAATGAGCAGTTCTTC; CDR3 protein: CASRKLAGQVNEQFF
D gene: -; V gene: TRBV5-1; J gene: TRBJ2-3; clone size: -; CDR3 DNA: TGCGCCAGCAGCTGGGTCGGGGACCCCACAGATACGCAGTATTTT; CDR3 protein: CASSWVGDPTDTQYF
D gene: -; V gene: TRBV12-3/TRBV12-4; J gene: TRBJ2-7; clone size: many; CDR3 DNA: TGTGCCAGCAGGGACAACTCCTACGAGCAGTACTTC; CDR3 protein: CASRDNSYEQYF
D gene: -; V gene: TRBV9; J gene: TRBJ2-1; clone size: many; CDR3 DNA: TGTGCCAGCAGCGTACTTGTGGGAGCGACTGAGCAGTTCTTC; CDR3 protein: CASSVLVGATEQFF
D gene: -; V gene: TRBV30; J gene: TRBJ2-1; clone size: many; CDR3 DNA: TGTGCCTGGAGTGGGGGCAGGGAGGATGAGCAGTTCTTC; CDR3 protein: CAWSGGREDEQFF
D gene: -; V gene: TRBV27; J gene: TRBJ1-2; clone size: many; CDR3 DNA: TGTGCCAGCAGTCCTCCGGGACCTAGCTATGGCTACACCTTC; CDR3 protein: CASSPPGPSYGYTF
D gene: -; V gene: TRBV28; J gene: TRBJ2-7; clone size: few; CDR3 DNA: TGTGCCAGCAGTTTACCCCCTAGCGAGCAGTACTTC; CDR3 protein: CASSLPPSEQYF
D gene: TRBD2; V gene: TRBV5-1; J gene: TRBJ2-3; clone size: -; CDR3 DNA: TGCGCCAGCAGCCCCCGGGGAGGGACGATCGATACGCAGTATTTT; CDR3 protein: CASSPRGGTIDTQYF
D gene: -; V gene: TRBV25-1; J gene: TRBJ1-2; clone size: many; CDR3 DNA: TGTGCCAGCAGTGACGGACAACAGGGTGGGGCTGGCTACACCTTC; CDR3 protein: CASSDGQQGGAGYTF
D gene: TRBD1; V gene: TRBV29-1; J gene: TRBJ1-2; clone size: once; CDR3 DNA: TGCAGCGTTGTGGGACAGGGCGTTATGGGTGGCTACACCTTC; CDR3 protein: CSVVGQGVMGGYTF
D gene: -; V gene: TRBV7-2; J gene: TRBJ1-1; clone size: many; CDR3 DNA: TGTGCCAGCAGCAAGACCAGGGACACTGAAGCTTTCTTT; CDR3 protein: CASSKTRDTEAFF
D gene: -; V gene: TRBV11-2; J gene: TRBJ1-1; clone size: many; CDR3 DNA: TGTGCCAGCAGCTCCAAAAGCGGTTTTTGGCGGCTAAACACTGAAGCTTTCTTT; CDR3 protein: CASSSKSGFWRLNTEAFF
D gene: TRBD1; V gene: TRBV7-9; J gene: TRBJ2-3; clone size: many; CDR3 DNA: TGTGCCAGCAGCGAACGACAGGGTTCCACAGATACGCAGTATTTT; CDR3 protein: CASSERQGSTDTQYF
D gene: TRBD2; V gene: TRBV20-1; J gene: TRBJ2-5; clone size: -; CDR3 DNA: TGCAGCGGTGTCCAGCGAGCGGGAGCCCCAGAGACCCAGTACTTC; CDR3 protein: CSGVQRAGAPETQYF
D gene: -; V gene: TRBV12-3/TRBV12-4; J gene: TRBJ1-4; clone size: -; CDR3 DNA: TGTGCCAGCAGCTCCAGGACAGCGGGGGTCGGAACTAATGAAAAACTGTTTTTT; CDR3 protein: CASSSRTAGVGTNEKLFF
D gene: -; V gene: TRBV12-3/TRBV12-4; J gene: TRBJ2-4; clone size: many; CDR3 DNA: TGTGCCAGCAAATCCGCGGGACACCAAAACATTCAGTACTTC; CDR3 protein: CASKSAGHQNIQYF
D gene: TRBD1; V gene: TRBV5-1; J gene: TRBJ2-5; clone size: -; CDR3 DNA: TGCGCCAGCAGCCGTCGAGAGGACAGGGGGGAGACCCAGTACTTC; CDR3 protein: CASSRREDRGETQYF
D gene: TRBD1; V gene: TRBV9; J gene: TRBJ2-7; clone size: many; CDR3 DNA: TGTGCCAGCAGCCGACGGACAGGGGACTACGAGCAGTACTTC; CDR3 protein: CASSRRTGDYEQYF
D gene: -; V gene: TRBV29-1; J gene: TRBJ2-3; clone size: many; CDR3 DNA: TGCAGCGTTGGCTGGGATACGCAGTATTTT; CDR3 protein: CSVGWDTQYF
D gene: -; V gene: TRBV5-1; J gene: TRBJ2-1; clone size: -; CDR3 DNA: TGCGCCAGCAGCTTGGATGGGCAGAGCTCCTACAATGAGCAGTTCTTC; CDR3 protein: CASSLDGQSSYNEQFF
D gene: -; V gene: TRBV12-3/TRBV12-4; J gene: TRBJ1-1; clone size: many; CDR3 DNA: TGTGCCAGCAGTCTCCACCACTCAGGGTCACCTGAAGCTTTCTTT; CDR3 protein: CASSLHHSGSPEAFF
D gene: -; V gene: TRBV7-7; J gene: TRBJ2-2; clone size: many; CDR3 DNA: TGTGCCAGCAGCTTAAATGGGGGGCCGCGAACCGGGGAGCTGTTTTTT; CDR3 protein: CASSLNGGPRTGELFF
D gene: -; V gene: TRBV12-3/TRBV12-4; J gene: TRBJ2-3; clone size: many; CDR3 DNA: TGTGCCAGCAGTTTGGTGGGTAACCTGGATACGCAGTATTTT; CDR3 protein: CASSLVGNLDTQYF
D gene: -; V gene: TRBV30; J gene: TRBJ2-5; clone size: few; CDR3 DNA: TGTGCCTGGAGCGCAAACGGTGAACTCCAGTACTTC; CDR3 protein: CAWSANGELQYF
D gene: -; V gene: TRBV29-1; J gene: TRBJ1-1; clone size: -; CDR3 DNA: TGCAGCGTTGGTCAAGGGGGGAACACTGAAGCTTTCTTT; CDR3 protein: CSVGQGGNTEAFF
D gene: TRBD2; V gene: TRBV29-1; J gene: TRBJ2-7; clone size: many; CDR3 DNA: TGCAGCGGAGGACTAGCGGGGAACGAGCAGTACTTC; CDR3 protein: CSGGLAGNEQYF
D gene: -; V gene: TRBV19; J gene: TRBJ1-2; clone size: -; CDR3 DNA: TGTGCCAGCAATGCCCCGGGACACGCGACCTATGGCTACACCTTC; CDR3 protein: CASNAPGHATYGYTF
D gene: TRBD1; V gene: TRBV5-1; J gene: TRBJ2-1; clone size: -; CDR3 DNA: TGCGCCAGCAGCTTAGCCGTTGTACCAAGGGACAGGGCCTACAATGAGCAGTTCTTC; CDR3 protein: CASSLAVVPRDRAYNEQFF
D gene: -; V gene: TRBV19; J gene: TRBJ1-1; clone size: -; CDR3 DNA: TGTGCCAGTAGTAGACAGAATTCGAACACTGAAGCTTTCTTT; CDR3 protein: CASSRQNSNTEAFF
D gene: TRBD1; V gene: TRBV5-1; J gene: TRBJ2-7; clone size: -; CDR3 DNA: TGCGCCAGCAGTTATAAGGGGACAGGGGGATCCGAGCAGTACTTC; CDR3 protein: CASSYKGTGGSEQYF
D gene: TRBD1; V gene: TRBV6-5; J gene: TRBJ1-2; clone size: many; CDR3 DNA: TGTGCCAGCAGTTACAGGGGGCCGTTTGATGGCTACACCTTC; CDR3 protein: CASSYRGPFDGYTF
D gene: -; V gene: TRBV20-1; J gene: TRBJ2-4; clone size: many; CDR3 DNA: TGCAGTGCCCGCCGGCTTCAAGATTTAGCCAAAAACATTCAGTACTTC; CDR3 protein: CSARRLQDLAKNIQYF
D gene: TRBD1; V gene: TRBV29-1; J gene: TRBJ2-5; clone size: many; CDR3 DNA: TGCAGCGTGGCCGGGACAGGGTACCAAGAGACCCAGTACTTC; CDR3 protein: CSVAGTGYQETQYF
D gene: TRBD1; V gene: TRBV18; J gene: TRBJ1-6; clone size: -; CDR3 DNA: TGTGCCAGCTCGACGACAGGGGGCTCCTATAATTCACCCCTCCACTTT; CDR3 protein: CASSTTGGSYNSPLHF
D gene: TRBD1; V gene: TRBV5-1; J gene: TRBJ2-5; clone size: few; CDR3 DNA: TGCGCCAGCAGCGGGCGGGACAGGGACCGGGAGACCCAGTACTTC; CDR3 protein: CASSGRDRDRETQYF
D gene: TRBD2; V gene: TRBV5-1; J gene: TRBJ2-1; clone size: many; CDR3 DNA: TGCGCCAGCAGCTCGGGGCTAGCGGACAATGAGCAGTTCTTC; CDR3 protein: CASSSGLADNEQFF
D gene: TRBD1; V gene: TRBV2; J gene: TRBJ1-4; clone size: many; CDR3 DNA: TGTGCCAGCAGGGGACGACAGGGAAATGAAAAACTGTTTTTT; CDR3 protein: CASRGRQGNEKLFF
D gene: -; V gene: TRBV12-3/TRBV12-4; J gene: TRBJ2-3; clone size: many; CDR3 DNA: TGTGCCAGCAGTTTAAAGCCTTGGGGAGATACGCAGTATTTT; CDR3 protein: CASSLKPWGDTQYF
D gene: -; V gene: TRBV20-1; J gene: TRBJ1-2; clone size: -; CDR3 DNA: TGCAGTGCTTACGACTATAACCTGACTGGTGGCTACACCTTC; CDR3 protein: CSAYDYNLTGGYTF
D gene: -; V gene: TRBV24-1; J gene: TRBJ2-7; clone size: many; CDR3 DNA: TGTGCCACCAGTGCGGGATCGGTGCCCTACGAGCAGTACTTC; CDR3 protein: CATSAGSVPYEQYF